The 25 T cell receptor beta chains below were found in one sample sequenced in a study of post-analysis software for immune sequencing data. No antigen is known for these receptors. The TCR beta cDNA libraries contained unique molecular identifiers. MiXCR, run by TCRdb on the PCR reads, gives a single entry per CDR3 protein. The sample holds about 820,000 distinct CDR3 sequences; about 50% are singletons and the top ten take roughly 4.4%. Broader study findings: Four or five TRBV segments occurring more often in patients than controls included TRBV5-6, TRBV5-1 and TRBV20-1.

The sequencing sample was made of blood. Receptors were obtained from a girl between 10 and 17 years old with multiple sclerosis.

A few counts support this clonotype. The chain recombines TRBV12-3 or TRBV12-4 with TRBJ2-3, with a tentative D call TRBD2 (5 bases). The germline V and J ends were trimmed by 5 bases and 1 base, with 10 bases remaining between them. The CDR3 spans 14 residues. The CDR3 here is CASSASSGTDTQYF. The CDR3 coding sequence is TGTGCCAGCAGTGCTAGCAGCGGCACAGATACGCAGTATTTT.

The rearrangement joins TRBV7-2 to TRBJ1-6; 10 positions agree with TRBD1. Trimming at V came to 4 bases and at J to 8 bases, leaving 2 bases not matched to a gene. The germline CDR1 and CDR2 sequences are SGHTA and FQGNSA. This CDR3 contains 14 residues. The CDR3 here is CASSSGQGYSPLHF. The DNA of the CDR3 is TGTGCCAGCAGCTCGGGACAGGGGTATTCACCCCTCCACTTT. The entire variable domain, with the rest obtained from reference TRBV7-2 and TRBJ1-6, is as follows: GAGVSQSPSNKVTEKGKDVELRCDPISGHTALYWYRQSLGQGLEFLIYFQGNSAPDKSGLPSDRFSAERTGGSVSTLTIQRTQQEDSAVYLCASSSGQGYSPLHFGNGTRLTVT.

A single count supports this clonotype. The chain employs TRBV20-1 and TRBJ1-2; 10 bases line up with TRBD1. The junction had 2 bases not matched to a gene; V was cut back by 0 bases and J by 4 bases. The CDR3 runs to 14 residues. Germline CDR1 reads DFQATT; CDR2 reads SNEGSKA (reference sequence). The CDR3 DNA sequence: TGCAGTGCTAGAGACCGGGACAGGGGCTATGGCTACACCTTC. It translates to CSARDRDRGYGYTF.

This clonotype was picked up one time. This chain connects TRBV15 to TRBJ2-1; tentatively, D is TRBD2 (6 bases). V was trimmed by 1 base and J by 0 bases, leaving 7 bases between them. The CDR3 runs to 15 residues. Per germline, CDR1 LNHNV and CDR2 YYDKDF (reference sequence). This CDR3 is CATSRGGGSYNEQFF. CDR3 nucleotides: TGTGCCACCAGCAGAGGGGGAGGCTCCTACAATGAGCAGTTCTTC.

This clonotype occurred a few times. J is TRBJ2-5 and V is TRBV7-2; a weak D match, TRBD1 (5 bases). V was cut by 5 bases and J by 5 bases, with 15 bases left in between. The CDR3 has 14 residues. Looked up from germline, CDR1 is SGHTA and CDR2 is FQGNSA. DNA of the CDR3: TGTGCCAGCAGCCCCCCTAGGGGTTGGGAGACCCAGTACTTC. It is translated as CASSPPRGWETQYF.

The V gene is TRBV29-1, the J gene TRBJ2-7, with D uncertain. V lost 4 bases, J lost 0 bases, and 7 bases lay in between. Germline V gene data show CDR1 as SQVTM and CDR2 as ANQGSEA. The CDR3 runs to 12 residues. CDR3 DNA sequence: TGCAGCGTTGGGGCAGACTCCTACGAGCAGTACTTC. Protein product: CSVGADSYEQYF.

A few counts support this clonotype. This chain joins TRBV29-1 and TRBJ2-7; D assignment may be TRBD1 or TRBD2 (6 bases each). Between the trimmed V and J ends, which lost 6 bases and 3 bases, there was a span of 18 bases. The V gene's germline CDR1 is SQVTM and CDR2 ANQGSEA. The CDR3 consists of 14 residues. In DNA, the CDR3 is TGCAGCGTCGCCATTGGGGGGCCGGACTACGAGCAGTACTTC. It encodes CSVAIGGPDYEQYF.

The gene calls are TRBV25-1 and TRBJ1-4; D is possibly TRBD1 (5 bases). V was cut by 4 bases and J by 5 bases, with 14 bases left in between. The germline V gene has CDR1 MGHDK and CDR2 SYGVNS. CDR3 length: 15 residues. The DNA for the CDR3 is TGTGCCAGCAGTGTCATCGGGACGGAAAATGAAAAACTGTTTTTT. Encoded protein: CASSVIGTENEKLFF.

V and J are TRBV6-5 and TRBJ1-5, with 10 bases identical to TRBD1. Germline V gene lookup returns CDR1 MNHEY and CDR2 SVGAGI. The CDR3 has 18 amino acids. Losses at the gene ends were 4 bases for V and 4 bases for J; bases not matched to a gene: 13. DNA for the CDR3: TGTGCCAGCAGTTTAGACTACCCGGGACAGGGGAAGAATCAGCCCCAGCATTTT. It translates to CASSLDYPGQGKNQPQHF.

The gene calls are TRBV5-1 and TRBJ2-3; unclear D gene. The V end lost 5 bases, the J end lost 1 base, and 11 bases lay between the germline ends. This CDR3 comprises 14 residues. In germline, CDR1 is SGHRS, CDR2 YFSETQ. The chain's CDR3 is CASRDGGGTDTQYF. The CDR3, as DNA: TGCGCCAGCAGGGACGGTGGGGGCACAGATACGCAGTATTTT. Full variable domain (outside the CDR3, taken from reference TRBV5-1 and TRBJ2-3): KAGVTQTPRYLIKTRGQQVTLSCSPISGHRSVSWYQQTPGQGLQFLFEYFSETQRNKGNFPGRFSGRQFSNSRSEMNVSTLELGDSALYLCASRDGGGTDTQYFGPGTRLTVL.

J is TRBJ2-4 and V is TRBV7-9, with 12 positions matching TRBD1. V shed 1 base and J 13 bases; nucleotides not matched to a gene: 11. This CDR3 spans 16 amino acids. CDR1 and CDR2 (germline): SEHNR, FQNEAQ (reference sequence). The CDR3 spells CASSLDPGQGAREQYF. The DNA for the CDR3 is TGTGCCAGCAGCTTAGACCCGGGACAGGGGGCGCGAGAGCAGTACTTC.

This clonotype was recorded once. The CDR3 sequence is CASSFRLAGLSYEQYF. The CDR3 DNA reads as TGTGCCAGCAGCTTCAGACTAGCGGGATTATCCTACGAGCAGTACTTC. The rearrangement joins TRBV11-2 to TRBJ2-7; 11 nucleotides match TRBD2. Germline loops: CDR1 SGHAT, CDR2 FQNNGV. V dropped 3 bases and J dropped 1; count of bases not matched to a gene: 5. CDR3 length: 16 amino acids.

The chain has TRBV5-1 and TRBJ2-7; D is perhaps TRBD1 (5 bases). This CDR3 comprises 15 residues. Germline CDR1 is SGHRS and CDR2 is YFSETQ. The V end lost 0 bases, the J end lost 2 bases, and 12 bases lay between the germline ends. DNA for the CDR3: TGCGCCAGCAGCTTGGGGAAACAGGTTGCCTACGAGCAGTACTTC. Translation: CASSLGKQVAYEQYF.

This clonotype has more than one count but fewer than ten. CDR3 protein: CASSASGYYEQYF. CDR3 nucleotide sequence: TGCGCCAGCAGTGCTAGCGGTTATTACGAGCAGTACTTC. J is TRBJ2-7 and V is TRBV4-1; 7 bases match TRBD2. This CDR3 comprises 13 residues. After removal of 6 bases from V and 4 bases from J, the junction contained 6 bases not matched to a gene. Germline CDR1 reads MGHRA; CDR2 reads YSYEKL.

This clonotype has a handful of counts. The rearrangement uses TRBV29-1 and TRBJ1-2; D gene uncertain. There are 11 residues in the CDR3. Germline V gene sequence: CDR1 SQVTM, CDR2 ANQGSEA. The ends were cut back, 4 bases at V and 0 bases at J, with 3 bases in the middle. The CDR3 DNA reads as TGCAGCGTTGGTACTAACTATGGCTACACCTTC. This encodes CSVGTNYGYTF.

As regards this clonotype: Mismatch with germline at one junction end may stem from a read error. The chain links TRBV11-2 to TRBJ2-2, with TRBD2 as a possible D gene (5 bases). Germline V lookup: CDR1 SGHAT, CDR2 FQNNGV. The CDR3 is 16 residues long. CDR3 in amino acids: CASSLVSGVDTGELCF. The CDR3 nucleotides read TGTGCCAGCAGCTTAGTGAGTGGGGTAGACACCGGGGAGCTGTGTTTT.

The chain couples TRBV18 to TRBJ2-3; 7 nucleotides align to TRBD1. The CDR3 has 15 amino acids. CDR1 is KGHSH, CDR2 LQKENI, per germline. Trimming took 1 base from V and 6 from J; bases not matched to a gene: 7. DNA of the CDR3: TGTGCCAGCTCACCACGGGCAGGGGGAAGTGATACGCAGTATTTT. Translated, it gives CASSPRAGGSDTQYF.

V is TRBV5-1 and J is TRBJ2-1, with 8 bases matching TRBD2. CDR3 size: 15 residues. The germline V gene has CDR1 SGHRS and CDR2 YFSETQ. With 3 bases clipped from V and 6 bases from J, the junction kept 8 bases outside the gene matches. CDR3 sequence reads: CASSSTGTRVNEQFF. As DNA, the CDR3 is TGCGCCAGCAGCTCCACCGGGACTAGGGTCAATGAGCAGTTCTTC.

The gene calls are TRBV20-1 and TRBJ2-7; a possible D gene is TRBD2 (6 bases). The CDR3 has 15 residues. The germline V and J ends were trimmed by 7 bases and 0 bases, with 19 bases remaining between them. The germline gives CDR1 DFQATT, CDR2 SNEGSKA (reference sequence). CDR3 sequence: CSGREWSGSSYEQYF. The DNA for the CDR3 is TGCAGTGGGCGGGAATGGAGCGGCAGCTCCTACGAGCAGTACTTC.

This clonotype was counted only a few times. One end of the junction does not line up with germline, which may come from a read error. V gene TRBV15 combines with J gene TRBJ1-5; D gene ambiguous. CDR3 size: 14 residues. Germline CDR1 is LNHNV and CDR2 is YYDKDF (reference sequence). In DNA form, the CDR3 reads TGTGCCACCAGGGCGGACTATAGCAATCGGCCCCAGCATTTT. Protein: CATRADYSNRPQHF.

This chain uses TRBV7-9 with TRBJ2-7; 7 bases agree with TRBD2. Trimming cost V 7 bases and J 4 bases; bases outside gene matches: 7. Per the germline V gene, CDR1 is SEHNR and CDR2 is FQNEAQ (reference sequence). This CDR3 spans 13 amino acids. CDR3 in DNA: TGTGCCAGCATTCCGACGGGGGGTTACGAGCAGTACTTC. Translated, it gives CASIPTGGYEQYF.

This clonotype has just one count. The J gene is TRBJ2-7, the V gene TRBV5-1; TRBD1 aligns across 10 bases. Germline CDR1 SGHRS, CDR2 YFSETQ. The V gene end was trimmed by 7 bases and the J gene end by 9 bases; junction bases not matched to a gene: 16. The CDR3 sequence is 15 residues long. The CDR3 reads CASYLGQGRSGTQYF. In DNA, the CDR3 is TGCGCCAGCTACCTGGGACAGGGGCGAAGTGGGACGCAGTACTTC. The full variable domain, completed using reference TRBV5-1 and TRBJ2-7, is KAGVTQTPRYLIKTRGQQVTLSCSPISGHRSVSWYQQTPGQGLQFLFEYFSETQRNKGNFPGRFSGRQFSNSRSEMNVSTLELGDSALYLCASYLGQGRSGTQYFGPGTRLTVT.

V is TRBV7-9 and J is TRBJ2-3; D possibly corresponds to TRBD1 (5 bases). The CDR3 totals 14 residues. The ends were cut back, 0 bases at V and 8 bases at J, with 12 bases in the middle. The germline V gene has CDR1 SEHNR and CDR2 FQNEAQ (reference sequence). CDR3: CASSLALGRGTQYF. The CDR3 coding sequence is TGTGCCAGCAGCTTAGCTCTGGGGCGCGGTACGCAGTATTTT.

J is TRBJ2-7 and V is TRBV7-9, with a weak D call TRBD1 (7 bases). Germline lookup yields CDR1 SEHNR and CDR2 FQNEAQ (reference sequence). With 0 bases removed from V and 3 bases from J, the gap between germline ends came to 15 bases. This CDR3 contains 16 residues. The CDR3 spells CASSLAGGTARYEQYF. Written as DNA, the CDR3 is TGTGCCAGCAGCTTAGCCGGAGGGACAGCTCGCTACGAGCAGTACTTC.

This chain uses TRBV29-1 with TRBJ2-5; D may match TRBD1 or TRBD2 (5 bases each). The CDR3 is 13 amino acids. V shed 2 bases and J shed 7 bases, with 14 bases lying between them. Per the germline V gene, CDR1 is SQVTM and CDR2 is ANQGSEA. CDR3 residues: CSVERAPRGTQYF. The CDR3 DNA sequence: TGCAGCGTTGAACGAGCGCCGAGGGGGACCCAGTACTTC.